A selection of T cell receptor beta chains follows, all from one sample in a study of shared clonotypes between healthy human individuals. TCRdb's copy holds only in-frame clones and misses some; the assay was immunoSEQ multiplex PCR. The sample yields 780,000 or so clones, about two thirds seen once. Material: memory CD4+ T cells sorted from blood. These receptors were taken from a woman aged 25 to 39 in good health. CDR3s include the opening cysteine and the closing phenylalanine or tryptophan. The D gene is left open where the match is weak. For some rows the clone size is stated as once, few or many, or as a class when expanded; others skip it.

V gene	clone size	D gene	J gene	CDR3 DNA	CDR3 protein
TRBV2	few	NA	TRBJ1-2	TGTGCCAGCAGTGAACGGGGGGCTAACTATGGCTACACCTTC	CASSERGANYGYTF
TRBV6-1	NA	NA	TRBJ1-2	TGTGCCAGCCGACTGACCGAGAACTATGGCTACACCTTC	CASRLTENYGYTF
TRBV9	NA	NA	TRBJ1-4	TGTGCCAGCAGCCCCTCGGACAGAAACTATGCAACTAATGAAAAACTGTTTTTT	CASSPSDRNYATNEKLFF
TRBV30	NA	TRBD1	TRBJ2-7	TGTGCCTGGAGACCGGGACAGCAGTATTCCTACGAGCAGTACTTC	CAWRPGQQYSYEQYF
TRBV5-4	NA	TRBD2	TRBJ2-3	TGTGCCAGCAGCTTGGAAGTGGGACTAGCGGTTTCAGATACGCAGTATTTT	CASSLEVGLAVSDTQYF
TRBV19	NA	TRBD1	TRBJ1-5	TGTGCCAGTAGTAGGCGACAGGGGCACTATAGCAATCAGCCCCAGCATTTT	CASSRRQGHYSNQPQHF
TRBV10-2	NA	TRBD2	TRBJ2-5	TGCGCCAGCACTCCTCTCCTGACTAGCGGGGTGGTGGAGACCCAGTACTTC	CASTPLLTSGVVETQYF
TRBV12-5	few	TRBD1	TRBJ2-7	TGTGCTAGCAAGGGAGGGACAGGGGGCTACGAGCAGTACTTC	CASKGGTGGYEQYF
TRBV21-1	NA	NA	TRBJ2-1	TGTGCCAGCAGCAAAGTGGGTACAGGGGAGAATGAGCAGTTCTTC	CASSKVGTGENEQFF
TRBV10-3	NA	NA	TRBJ1-2	TGTGCCATCAAGGCGGCTTCTCTCTATGGCTACACCTTC	CAIKAASLYGYTF
TRBV5-1	NA	TRBD1	TRBJ2-7	TGCGCCAGCAGCTTGGGGGACAGGGACCTCCACGAGCAGTACTTC	CASSLGDRDLHEQYF
TRBV7-6	NA	NA	TRBJ2-5	TGTGCCAGCAGCCTCGGTGTGGAGACCCAGTACTTC	CASSLGVETQYF
TRBV4-1	NA	NA	TRBJ1-5	TGCGCCAGCAGCCAATATACGGGTTTCAATCAGCCCCAGCATTTT	CASSQYTGFNQPQHF
TRBV2	once	TRBD2	TRBJ2-1	TGTGCGGGAAGTAGGCGGGAGGGCGGAGGTGAGCAGTTCTTC	CAGSRREGGGEQFF
TRBV5-4	NA	TRBD1	TRBJ1-2	TGTGCCAGCAGCTTGGGACAGGGTTTAAACTATGGCTACACCTTC	CASSLGQGLNYGYTF
TRBV6-4	NA	TRBD2	TRBJ2-2	TGTGCCAGCAGTGTCGGACTAGCGGGAGTTGGCGGGGAGCTGTTTTTT	CASSVGLAGVGGELFF
TRBV5-4	few	TRBD1	TRBJ2-7	TGTGCCAGCAGCGAATCCGGGACAGGACCCTACGAGCAGTACTTC	CASSESGTGPYEQYF
TRBV28	NA	NA	TRBJ1-3	TGTGCCAGCAGTTTATTTCAAGGGGCCCGAGGAAACACCATATATTTT	CASSLFQGARGNTIYF
TRBV5-4	many	NA	TRBJ1-1	TGTGCCAGCAGCTGGTGGGGGGCGGACACTGAAGCTTTCTTT	CASSWWGADTEAFF
TRBV19	NA	NA	TRBJ1-5	TGTGCCAGTAGTATAGATCTATGGAGGTTTAGAAGTCGTCAGCTTAGCAATCAGCCCCAGCATTTT	CASSIDLWRFRSRQLSNQPQHF
TRBV28	NA	TRBD2	TRBJ2-3	TGTGCCAGCAAAACGTTCAGCGGGGAGACAGATACGCAGTATTTT	CASKTFSGETDTQYF
TRBV4-1	NA	TRBD1	TRBJ1-3	TGCGCCAGCAGCCAGGGGAGACAGGGGAAGTCTGGAAACACCATATATTTT	CASSQGRQGKSGNTIYF
TRBV5-1	NA	TRBD1	TRBJ2-7	TGCGCCAGCAGCTTGGCCGAGAGAAAGGGGGCCTCCTACGAGCAGTACTTC	CASSLAERKGASYEQYF